Here is one T cell receptor beta chain with its context. Its target antigen remains unknown. No qualities accompany the bases; no much larger clone lies one base away. The donors were healthy, HIV-negative adults who had no recently reported acute infections or vaccinations. Every donor was a Caucasian adult living in Nashville, Tennessee, USA. Magnetic negative selection was used to enrich CD4+ T cells, after which naive cells were positively selected on CD45RA and the negative fraction became the memory subset. After blood collection by leukapheresis, PBMCs were isolated using Ficoll-Histopaque density gradient centrifugation and then cryopreserved in the vapor phase of liquid nitrogen. Purity and quantity of every magnetically sorted T cell population were checked by analytical flow cytometry. Each sorted fraction had its genomic DNA isolated and then quantified by UV absorbance on a Nanodrop 2000c.

These data come from a study of shared clonotypes between healthy human individuals (dated by TCRdb to the early 2020s). For the wider study: A couple of women and a few men aged 18 to 49 years were included in the cohort. To estimate repertoire size and how much clonotypes are shared between individuals, the study performed deep sequencing of blood TCR repertoires from roughly five healthy adults. Per donor, three plates each were used for CD4 naive and CD4 memory, two for CD8 naive, and one for CD8 memory. Per donor, leukapheresis produced somewhere between about 0.94 and 9.5 billion PBMCs. Libraries were prepared and TCR repertoires were sequenced by different laboratories using diverse techniques, in order to increase sequencing depth and limit assay-specific biases. Results and caveats for the whole study, not just this receptor: Estimated clonotype richness was generally larger for naive than for memory subsets. Pairwise subsampling indicated that sequencing depth was expected to affect the degree of clonotype sharing among donors. Compared with non-shared clonotypes, the clonotypes found in all four sorted-subset donors had higher generation probabilities. Rarefaction of sorted-subset datasets indicated incomplete sequencing despite the large sequencing depth. Sharing across a few donors was observed for roughly 5.4% of naive CD4, over 3% of naive CD8, 2% to 2.5% of memory CD4, and roughly 0.43% of memory CD8 clonotypes. Sampling was restricted to blood, and TCR repertoires in tissues likely differ from the TCR repertoires found in blood. Because the study included only a small number of donors, the genetic and exposure-history diversity represented was limited.

The CDR3 runs 12 amino acids, cysteine and phenylalanine included. Here the CDR3 DNA is all that survives: 36 bases in frame from base 1. CDR1 and CDR2 are read off the germline V gene as SQVTM and ANQGSEA. The V end loses 4 bases and the J end loses 7 bases, and a stretch of 11 bases separates them. TCR CDR3 regions were amplified from genomic DNA by multiplex PCR using the deep immunoSEQ assay. Genomic DNA extracted from each cell subset was distributed evenly over all wells of several immunoSEQ 96-well plates, and each plate served as one replicate. For sorted subsets, each replicate PCR was loaded with 200 ng genomic DNA, equivalent to about 30,000 T cell genomes. Purified libraries were measured with a Qubit 3.0 fluorometer, size-checked on a Bioanalyzer 2100, and measured again with the KAPA Library Quantification kit. Each immunoSEQ 96-well plate was sequenced on its own single-read 150-cycle Illumina NextSeq 550 flow cell. From the authors' description of their analysis: Because the immunoSEQ output included only junctional sequences and no quality scores, the filtering could not be the same as the filtering used for full-length reads. Sequences were annotated with PyIR, a Python wrapper for IgBLAST v1.9, and V/J genes and CDR3 were assigned using IMGT germline references. Reads were removed for weak V/J assignments (E-value above 1e-6), missing CDR3, stop codons, out-of-frame junctions, or ambiguous translated residues. V3J clonotypes were defined as sequences sharing an identical inferred V gene, J gene, and CDR3 amino acid sequence. The percentage overlap between two repertoires was calculated by dividing the number of shared unique clonotypes by the size of the smaller repertoire. Three approaches were used to assess repertoire richness: RTK rarefaction, the Chao1 estimator, and Recon v2.1 estimates of unobserved clonotypes. Generation probabilities were computed with OLGA for all TCRbeta clonotypes obtained by the gDNA method from a handful of donors. Here the immuneACCESS table is served through TCRdb, limited to in-frame sequences with V and J called. Missing clones are a known gap in these copies; in checked studies unresolved V genes cover under half, and the rest lacks a known reason. V and J calls and clone size follow that table, whereas D and trimming were derived from the DNA. The sample table contains 550,000 to 700,000 clones; only one count was recorded for 73% of them. 1.5% to 2% of the sample lies in the top ten.

This TCR came from a woman aged 25-40 years in good health. Sequenced: memory CD4+ T cells sorted from blood. The cell subset or site label corresponds to: CD45RA-negative fraction. The sequence joins TRBV29-1 to TRBJ2-1, with the identity of the D gene unclear. The CDR3 corresponds to CSVGGFGNEQFF. At the DNA level, the sequence is TGCAGCGTTGGGGGATTTGGGAATGAGCAGTTCTTC.